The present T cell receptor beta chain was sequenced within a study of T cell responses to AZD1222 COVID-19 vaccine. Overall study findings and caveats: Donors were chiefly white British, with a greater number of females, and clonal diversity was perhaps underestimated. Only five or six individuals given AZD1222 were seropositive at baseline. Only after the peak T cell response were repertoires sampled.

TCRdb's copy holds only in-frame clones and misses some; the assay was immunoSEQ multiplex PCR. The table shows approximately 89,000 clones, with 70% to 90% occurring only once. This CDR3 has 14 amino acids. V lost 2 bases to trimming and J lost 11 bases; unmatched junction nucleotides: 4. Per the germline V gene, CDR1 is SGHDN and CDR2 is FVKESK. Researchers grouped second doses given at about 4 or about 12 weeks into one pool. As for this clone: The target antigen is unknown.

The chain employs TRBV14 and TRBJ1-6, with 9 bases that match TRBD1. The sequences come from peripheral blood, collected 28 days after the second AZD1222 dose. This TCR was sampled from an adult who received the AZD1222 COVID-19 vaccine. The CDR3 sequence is CASSQTGGWTPLHF. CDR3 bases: TGTGCCAGCAGCCAAACAGGGGGCTGGACACCCCTCCACTTT.